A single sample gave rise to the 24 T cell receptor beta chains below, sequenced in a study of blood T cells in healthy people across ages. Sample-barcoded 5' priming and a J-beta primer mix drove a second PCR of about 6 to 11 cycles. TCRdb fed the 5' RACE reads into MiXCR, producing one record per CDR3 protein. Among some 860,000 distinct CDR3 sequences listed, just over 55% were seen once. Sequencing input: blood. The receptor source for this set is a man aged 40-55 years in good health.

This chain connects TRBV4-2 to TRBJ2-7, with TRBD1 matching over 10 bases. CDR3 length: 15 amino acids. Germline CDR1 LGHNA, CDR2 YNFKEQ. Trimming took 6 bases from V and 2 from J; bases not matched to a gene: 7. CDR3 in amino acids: CASRSTGGETYEQYF. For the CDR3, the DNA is TGTGCCAGCAGATCGACAGGGGGCGAGACCTACGAGCAGTACTTC.

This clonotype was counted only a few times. The CDR3 reads CATSRFVGTDTQYF. CDR3 in DNA: TGTGCCACCAGCAGGTTCGTTGGGACAGATACGCAGTATTTT. V and J are TRBV15 and TRBJ2-3, with D unresolved. CDR1 and CDR2 from the germline V gene are LNHNV and YYDKDF (reference sequence). The CDR3 length is 14 residues. V lost 3 bases and J 3 bases, leaving 10 bases between the germline ends.

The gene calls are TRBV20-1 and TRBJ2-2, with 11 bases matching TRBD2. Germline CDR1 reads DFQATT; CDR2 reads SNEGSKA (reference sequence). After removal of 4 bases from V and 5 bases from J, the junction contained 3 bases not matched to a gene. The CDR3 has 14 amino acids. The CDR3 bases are TGCAGTGCTACCGGGACTAGCGGAACCGGGGAGCTGTTTTTT. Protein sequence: CSATGTSGTGELFF.

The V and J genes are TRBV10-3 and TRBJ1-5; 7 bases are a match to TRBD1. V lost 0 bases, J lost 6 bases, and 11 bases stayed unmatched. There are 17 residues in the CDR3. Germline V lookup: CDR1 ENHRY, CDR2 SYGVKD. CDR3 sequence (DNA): TGTGCCATCAGTGAGTCCCCTTACGACAGGGTAAGTCAGCCCCAGCATTTT. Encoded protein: CAISESPYDRVSQPQHF.

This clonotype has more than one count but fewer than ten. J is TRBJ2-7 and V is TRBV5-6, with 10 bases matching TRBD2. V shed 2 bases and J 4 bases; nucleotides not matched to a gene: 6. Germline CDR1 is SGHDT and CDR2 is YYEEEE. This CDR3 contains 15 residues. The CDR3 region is CASSLRPSGSYEQYF. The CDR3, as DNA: TGTGCCAGCAGCTTAAGACCTAGCGGGAGTTACGAGCAGTACTTC.

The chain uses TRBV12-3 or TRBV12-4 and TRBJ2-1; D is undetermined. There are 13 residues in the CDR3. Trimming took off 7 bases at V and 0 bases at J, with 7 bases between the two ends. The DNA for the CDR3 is TGTGCCAGCACGCTTAGCTCCTACAATGAGCAGTTCTTC. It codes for CASTLSSYNEQFF.

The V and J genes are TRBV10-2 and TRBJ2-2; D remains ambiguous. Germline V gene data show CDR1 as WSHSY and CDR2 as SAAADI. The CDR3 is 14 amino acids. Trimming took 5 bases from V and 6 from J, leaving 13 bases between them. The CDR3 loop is CASSTDRVAGELFF. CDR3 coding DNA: TGCGCCAGCAGTACGGACCGGGTAGCCGGGGAGCTGTTTTTT.

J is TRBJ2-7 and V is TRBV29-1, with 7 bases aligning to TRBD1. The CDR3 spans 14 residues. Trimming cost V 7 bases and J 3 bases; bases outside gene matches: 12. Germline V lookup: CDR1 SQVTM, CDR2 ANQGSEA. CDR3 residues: CSARDTGTDYEQYF. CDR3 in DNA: TGCAGCGCCCGCGATACCGGGACAGACTACGAGCAGTACTTC.

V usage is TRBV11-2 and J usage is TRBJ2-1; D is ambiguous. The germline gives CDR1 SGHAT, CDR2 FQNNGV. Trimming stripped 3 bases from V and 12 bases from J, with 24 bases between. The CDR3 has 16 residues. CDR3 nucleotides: TGTGCCAGCAGCTTGGGCCCCGCTGACACACGGTATGGGCAGTTCTTC. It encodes CASSLGPADTRYGQFF.

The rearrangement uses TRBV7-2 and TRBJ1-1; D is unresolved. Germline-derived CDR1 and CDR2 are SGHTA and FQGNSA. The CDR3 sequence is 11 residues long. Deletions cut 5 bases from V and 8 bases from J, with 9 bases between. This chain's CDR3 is CASSPLDEAFF. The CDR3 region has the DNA TGTGCCAGCAGCCCACTGGACGAAGCTTTCTTT.

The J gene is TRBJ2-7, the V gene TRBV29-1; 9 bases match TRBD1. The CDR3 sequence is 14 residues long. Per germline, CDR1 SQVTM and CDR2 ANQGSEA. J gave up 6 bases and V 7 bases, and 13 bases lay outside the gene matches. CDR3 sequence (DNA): TGCAGCGCCAACCGGGACAGGGCAATGTTCGAGCAGTACTTC. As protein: CSANRDRAMFEQYF.

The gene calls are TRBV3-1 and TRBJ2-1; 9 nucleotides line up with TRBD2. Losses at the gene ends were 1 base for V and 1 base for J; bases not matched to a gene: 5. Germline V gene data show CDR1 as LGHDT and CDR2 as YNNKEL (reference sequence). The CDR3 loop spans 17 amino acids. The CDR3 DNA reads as TGTGCCAGCAGCCAAGTAACTAGCGGGTCATCCTACAATGAGCAGTTCTTC. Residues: CASSQVTSGSSYNEQFF.

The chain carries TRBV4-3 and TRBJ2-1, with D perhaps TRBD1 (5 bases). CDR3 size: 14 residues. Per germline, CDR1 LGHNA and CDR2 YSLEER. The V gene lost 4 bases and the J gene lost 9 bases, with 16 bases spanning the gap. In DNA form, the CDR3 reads TGCGCCAGCAGCCCATTAGCAGGGCGGAGTGAGCAGTTCTTC. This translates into CASSPLAGRSEQFF.

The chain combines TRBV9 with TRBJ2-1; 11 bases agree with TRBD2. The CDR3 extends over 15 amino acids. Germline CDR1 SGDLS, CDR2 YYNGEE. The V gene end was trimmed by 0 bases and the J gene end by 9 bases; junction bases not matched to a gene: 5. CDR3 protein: CASSVATSGRGEQFF. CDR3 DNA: TGTGCCAGCAGCGTAGCTACTAGCGGGAGAGGTGAGCAGTTCTTC.

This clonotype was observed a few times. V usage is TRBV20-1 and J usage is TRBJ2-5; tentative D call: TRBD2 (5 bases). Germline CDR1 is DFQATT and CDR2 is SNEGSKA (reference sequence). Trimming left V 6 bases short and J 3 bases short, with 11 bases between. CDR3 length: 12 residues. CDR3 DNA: TGCAGTGCACGGAGGCCGGAAGAGACCCAGTACTTC. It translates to CSARRPEETQYF.

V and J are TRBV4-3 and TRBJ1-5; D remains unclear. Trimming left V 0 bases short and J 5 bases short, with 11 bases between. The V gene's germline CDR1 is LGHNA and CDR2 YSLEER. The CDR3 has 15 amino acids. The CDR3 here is CASSQDVSRDQPQHF. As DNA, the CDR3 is TGCGCCAGCAGCCAAGATGTCTCGAGGGATCAGCCCCAGCATTTT.

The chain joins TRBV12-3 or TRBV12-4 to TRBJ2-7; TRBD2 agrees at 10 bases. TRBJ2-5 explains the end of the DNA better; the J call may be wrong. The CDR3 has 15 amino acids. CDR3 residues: CASGAGGLVQETQYF. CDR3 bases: TGTGCCAGCGGAGCGGGGGGGCTTGTACAAGAGACCCAGTACTTC.

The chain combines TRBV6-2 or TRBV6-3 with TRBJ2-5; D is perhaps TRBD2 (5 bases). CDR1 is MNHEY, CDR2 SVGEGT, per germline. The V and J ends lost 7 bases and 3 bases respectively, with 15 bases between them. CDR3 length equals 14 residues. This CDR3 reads CASTPSRQEETQYF. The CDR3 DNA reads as TGTGCCAGCACCCCTAGCCGGCAGGAAGAGACCCAGTACTTC.

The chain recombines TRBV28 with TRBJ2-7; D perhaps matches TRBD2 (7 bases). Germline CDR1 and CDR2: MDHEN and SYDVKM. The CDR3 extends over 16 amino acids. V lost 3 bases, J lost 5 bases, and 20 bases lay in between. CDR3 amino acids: CASSLTGGAPIDEQYF. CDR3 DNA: TGTGCCAGCAGTTTGACGGGGGGCGCCCCTATAGACGAGCAGTACTTC.

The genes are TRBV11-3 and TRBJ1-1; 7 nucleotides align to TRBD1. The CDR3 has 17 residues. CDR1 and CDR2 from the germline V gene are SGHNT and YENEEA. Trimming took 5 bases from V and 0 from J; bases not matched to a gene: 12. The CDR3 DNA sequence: TGTGCCAGCAGCCCAGGGCATAGGGGACAGCTGAACACTGAAGCTTTCTTT. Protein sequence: CASSPGHRGQLNTEAFF.

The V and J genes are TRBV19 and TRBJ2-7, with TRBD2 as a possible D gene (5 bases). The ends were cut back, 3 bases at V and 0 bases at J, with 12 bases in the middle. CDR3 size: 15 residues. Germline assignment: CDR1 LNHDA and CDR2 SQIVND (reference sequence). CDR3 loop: CASSIARRSSYEQYF. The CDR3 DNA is TGTGCCAGTAGTATTGCTAGGAGGAGCTCCTACGAGCAGTACTTC.

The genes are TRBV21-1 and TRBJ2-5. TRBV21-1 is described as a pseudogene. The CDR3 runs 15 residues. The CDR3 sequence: CASCKWVGFQETQYF. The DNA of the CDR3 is TGTGCCAGCTGCAAATGGGTGGGATTCCAAGAGACCCAGTACTTC.

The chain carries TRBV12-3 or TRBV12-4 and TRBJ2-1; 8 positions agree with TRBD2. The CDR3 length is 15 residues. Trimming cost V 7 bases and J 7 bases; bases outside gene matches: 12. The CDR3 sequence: CASNYPGLGVNEQFF. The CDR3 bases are TGTGCCAGCAACTACCCGGGACTAGGGGTTAATGAGCAGTTCTTC.

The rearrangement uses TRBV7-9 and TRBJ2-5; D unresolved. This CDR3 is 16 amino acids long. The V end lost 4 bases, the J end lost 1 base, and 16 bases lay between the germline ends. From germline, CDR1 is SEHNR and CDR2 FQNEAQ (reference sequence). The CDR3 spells CASSSFSTGTQETQYF. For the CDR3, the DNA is TGTGCCAGCAGCTCTTTTTCCACTGGAACCCAAGAGACCCAGTACTTC. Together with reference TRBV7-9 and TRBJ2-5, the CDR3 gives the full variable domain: DTGVSQNPRHKITKRGQNVTFRCDPISEHNRLYWYRQTLGQGPEFLTYFQNEAQLEKSRLLSDRFSAERPKGSFSTLEIQRTEQGDSAMYLCASSSFSTGTQETQYFGPGTRLLVL.